Presented here are 13 T cell receptor beta chains from one specimen sequenced in a study of blood T cell repertoires in COVID-19. Only in-frame clones appear in the TCRdb table, and some are missing; sequencing was by immunoSEQ multiplex PCR. The sample has about 45,000 clones, 83% seen once; the top ten hold roughly 8.2%. The specimen was peripheral blood. The receptors shown here come from a man of 80 years or more in a cohort sampled during active COVID-19.

V gene TRBV18 combines with J gene TRBJ2-3; D might be TRBD1 (6 bases). Germline CDR1 is KGHSH and CDR2 is LQKENI. CDR3 length: 16 amino acids. Trimming took 4 bases from V and 1 from J, leaving 15 bases between them. This CDR3 is CASSRPRTDRTDTQYF. In DNA, the CDR3 is TGTGCCAGCTCACGACCCCGGACAGACCGCACAGATACGCAGTATTTT.

J is TRBJ2-1 and V is TRBV4-2; D possibly corresponds to TRBD2 (6 bases). The germline V gene encodes CDR1 LGHNA and CDR2 YNFKEQ. Trimming cost V 7 bases and J 4 bases, with 20 bases left between them. The CDR3 loop spans 16 amino acids. CDR3 residues: CASTRIAEGRYNEQFF. CDR3 bases: TGTGCCAGCACCCGCATTGCGGAGGGCCGGTACAATGAGCAGTTCTTC.

The chain is built from TRBV21-1 and TRBJ2-7; TRBD1 is the table's D call and was not checked against the DNA. TRBV21-1 is an annotated pseudogene. The CDR3 is 19 residues long. DNA of the CDR3: TGTGCCAGCAGCAAAATGCGCTGTATGTTGAACAGATCCAACTACGAGCAGTACTTC. The encoded protein is CASSKMRCMLNRSNYEQYF.

This chain joins TRBV19 and TRBJ2-3, with 8 positions matching TRBD1. The germline V gene has CDR1 LNHDA and CDR2 SQIVND (reference sequence). With 8 bases clipped from V and 2 bases from J, the junction kept 3 bases outside the gene matches. This CDR3 has 13 residues. The CDR3 DNA sequence: TGTGCCAGTGGGACAGGCTTCACAGATACGCAGTATTTT. Its protein product is CASGTGFTDTQYF. Based on the CDR3 plus reference TRBV19 and TRBJ2-3, the full variable domain is DGGITQSPKYLFRKEGQNVTLSCEQNLNHDAMYWYRQDPGQGLRLIYYSQIVNDFQKGDIAEGYSVSREKKESFPLTVTSAQKNPTAFYLCASGTGFTDTQYFGPGTRLTVL.

The CDR3 region has the DNA TGTGCCAGCAGCCCTCAAAAAACGGGCACTGAAGCTTTCTTT. It translates to CASSPQKTGTEAFF. The chain uses TRBV4-2 and TRBJ1-1; D call uncertain. CDR3 length equals 14 residues. CDR1 and CDR2 (germline): LGHNA, YNFKEQ. V was trimmed by 4 bases and J by 4 bases, leaving 13 bases between them.

This chain links TRBV6-4 with TRBJ1-5; D possibly corresponds to TRBD1 (5 bases). The CDR3 loop spans 17 amino acids. V was clipped by 2 bases and J by 1 base, with 15 bases between them. Per the germline V gene, CDR1 is MRHNA and CDR2 is SNTAGT. In DNA form, the CDR3 reads TGTGCCAGCAGTGACCTCTACAAGGGACTCAGCAATCAGCCCCAGCATTTT. This gives the protein CASSDLYKGLSNQPQHF.

This sequence joins TRBV4-1 and TRBJ2-5; D is possibly TRBD1 (6 bases). The V end was cut by 1 base, the J end by 0 bases, with 9 bases between. Germline V CDR1 and CDR2: MGHRA, YSYEKL. The CDR3 has 15 amino acids. This chain's CDR3 is CASSQAQGNQETQYF. CDR3 coding DNA: TGCGCCAGCAGCCAAGCCCAGGGGAACCAAGAGACCCAGTACTTC.

The chain is built from TRBV18 and TRBJ1-1; 9 nucleotides line up with TRBD1. The V gene's germline CDR1 is KGHSH and CDR2 LQKENI. The junction had 3 bases not matched to a gene; V was cut back by 5 bases and J by 5 bases. CDR3 length: 13 residues. The DNA for the CDR3 is TGTGCCAGCTCATCAGGGACAGGGACTGAAGCTTTCTTT. It is translated as CASSSGTGTEAFF. Based on the CDR3 plus reference TRBV18 and TRBJ1-1, the full variable domain is NAGVMQNPRHLVRRRGQEARLRCSPMKGHSHVYWYRQLPEEGLKFMVYLQKENIIDESGMPKERFSAEFPKEGPSILRIQQVVRGDSAAYFCASSSGTGTEAFFGQGTRLTVV.

The rearrangement joins TRBV5-1 to TRBJ1-1; 8 bases align to TRBD1. The CDR3 extends over 15 amino acids. Germline-derived CDR1 and CDR2 are SGHRS and YFSETQ. The junction had 10 bases not matched to a gene; V was cut back by 4 bases and J by 5 bases. The CDR3 protein is CASSRTGSGVTEAFF. CDR3 bases: TGCGCCAGCAGCCGGACAGGGTCGGGTGTAACTGAAGCTTTCTTT.

CDR3 in DNA: TGTGCCAGCAGCTTCCCCTTTCGTCTCAGGCCCCACAATGAGCAGTTCTTC. Its protein is CASSFPFRLRPHNEQFF. The gene calls are TRBV7-9 and TRBJ2-1; D gene ambiguous. Trimming pared 3 bases from V and 5 bases from J, leaving 20 bases between. CDR3 length: 17 residues. Germline V gives CDR1 SEHNR, CDR2 FQNEAQ (reference sequence).

This clone was found once. The J gene is TRBJ1-6, the V gene TRBV7-2; no reliable D call. This CDR3 comprises 14 residues. V dropped 5 bases and J dropped 6 bases, with 11 bases sitting between them. From germline, CDR1 is SGHTA and CDR2 FQGNSA. The CDR3 loop is CASSPRLTNSPLHF. CDR3 nucleotide sequence: TGTGCCAGCAGCCCCAGACTAACTAATTCACCCCTCCACTTT.

The rearrangement uses TRBV24-1 and TRBJ2-3, with 11 bases aligning to TRBD2. The CDR3 runs to 17 residues. In germline, CDR1 is KGHDR, CDR2 SFDVKD. Unmatched junction bases numbered 9, after V lost 2 bases and J lost 6 bases. DNA for the CDR3: TGTGCCACCAGTGATTCAAGGCTAGCGGGAGGAGGTGATACGCAGTATTTT. Protein sequence: CATSDSRLAGGGDTQYF.

J is TRBJ1-2 and V is TRBV28, with 7 bases aligning to TRBD1. This CDR3 spans 16 amino acids. Germline lookup yields CDR1 MDHEN and CDR2 SYDVKM. The ends lost 5 bases at V and 7 bases at J; junction bases unmatched: 16. The DNA for the CDR3 is TGTGCCAGCAGTCGGGAGGGGAGGGGGCTAGTCGGTGGCTACACCTTC. This encodes CASSREGRGLVGGYTF.